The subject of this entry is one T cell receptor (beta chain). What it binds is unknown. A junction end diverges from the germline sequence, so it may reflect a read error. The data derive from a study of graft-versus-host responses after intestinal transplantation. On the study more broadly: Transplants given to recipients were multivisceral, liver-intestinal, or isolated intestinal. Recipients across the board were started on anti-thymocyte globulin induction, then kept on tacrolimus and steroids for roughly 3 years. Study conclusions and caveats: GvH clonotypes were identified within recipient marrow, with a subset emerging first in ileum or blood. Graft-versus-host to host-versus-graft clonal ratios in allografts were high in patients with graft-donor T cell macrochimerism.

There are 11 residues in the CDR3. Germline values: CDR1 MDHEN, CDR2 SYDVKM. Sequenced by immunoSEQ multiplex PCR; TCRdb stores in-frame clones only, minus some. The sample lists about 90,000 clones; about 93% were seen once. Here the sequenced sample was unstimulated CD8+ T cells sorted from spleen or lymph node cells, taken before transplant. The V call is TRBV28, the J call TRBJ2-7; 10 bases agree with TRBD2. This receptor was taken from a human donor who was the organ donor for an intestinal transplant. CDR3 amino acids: CASSLAGVKDF. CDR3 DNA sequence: TGTGCCAGCAGCCTAGCGGGAGTAAAGGACTTC. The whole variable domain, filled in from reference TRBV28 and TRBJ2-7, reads DVKVTQSSRYLVKRTGEKVFLECVQDMDHENMFWYRQDPGLGLRLIYFSYDVKMKEKGDIPEGYSVSREKKERFSLILESASTNQTSMYLCASSLAGVKDFGPGTRLTVT.